These 15 T cell receptor beta chains were all obtained from the same sample, sequenced in a study of CD8+ T cells in alopecia areata. RNA, once extracted, was reverse transcribed into cDNA for use as the sequencing template. The repertoire was sequenced with immunoSEQ multiplex PCR; TCRdb's copy has only in-frame clones and lacks some. The table includes some 200,000 clones, 50% to 60% detected once. Indicated treatment: oral pan-JAK inhibitor, 5-10 mg twice daily. Sequenced material: CD4+ T cells sorted from blood, taken at week 4, from a patient treated with tofacitinib. The receptors were sampled from a human donor with alopecia areata.

The V gene is TRBV2, the J gene TRBJ2-5, with 7 bases identical to TRBD1. Germline V gene data show CDR1 as SNHLY and CDR2 as FYNNEI. After removal of 3 bases from V and 6 bases from J, the junction contained 4 bases not matched to a gene. The CDR3 is made up of 13 amino acids. The DNA for the CDR3 is TGTGCCAGCAGTGAGGAGACAGGGAAGACCCAGTACTTC. It encodes CASSEETGKTQYF.

As DNA, the CDR3 is TGTGCCAGCAGCCGACAGGGGGCAGGTGGCTACACCTTC. Its translation is CASSRQGAGGYTF. The rearrangement uses TRBV6-5 and TRBJ1-2; 10 bases map to TRBD1. The CDR3 has 13 amino acids. Germline V lookup: CDR1 MNHEY, CDR2 SVGAGI. The junction had 5 bases not matched to a gene; V was cut back by 6 bases and J by 7 bases.

The rearrangement links TRBV29-1 to TRBJ1-1; tentatively, D is TRBD1 (6 bases). The CDR3 has 13 residues. Germline V gene lookup returns CDR1 SQVTM and CDR2 ANQGSEA. V was trimmed by 6 bases and J by 1 base, leaving 12 bases between them. The CDR3 region has the DNA TGCAGCGTGAGGGGGGAGTCGAACACTGAAGCTTTCTTT. Translated, it gives CSVRGESNTEAFF.

The chain employs TRBV28 and TRBJ2-3; no clear D gene. In germline, CDR1 is MDHEN, CDR2 SYDVKM. The CDR3 covers 13 residues. V shed 4 bases and J shed 4 bases, with 9 bases lying between them. CDR3 protein: CASSSEYADTQYF. The CDR3 coding sequence is TGTGCCAGCAGTTCGGAGTATGCAGATACGCAGTATTTT.

V usage is TRBV6-5 and J usage is TRBJ1-1; perhaps TRBD1 as D (6 bases). CDR1 and CDR2 (germline): MNHEY, SVGAGI. Between the trimmed V and J ends, which lost 6 bases and 5 bases, there was a span of 16 bases. This CDR3 is built from 14 residues. CDR3: CASSLDLRGTEAFF. The DNA for the CDR3 is TGTGCCAGCAGCCTGGACCTGAGGGGGACTGAAGCTTTCTTT.

This clone has a handful of counts. The gene calls are TRBV21-1 and TRBJ1-2; the D call of TRBD1 is as the table states it, not checked on the DNA. TRBV21-1 is a documented pseudogene. The CDR3 loop spans 12 amino acids. CDR3 in DNA: TGTGCCAGCAGTTGTGCAGATTATGGCTACACCTTC. Protein product: CASSCADYGYTF.

This clone was seen only once. This chain joins TRBV6-1 and TRBJ2-5; D is perhaps TRBD1 (6 bases). Trimming took off 8 bases at V and 0 bases at J, with 10 bases between the two ends. The length of the CDR3 is 13 residues. Germline assignment: CDR1 MNHNS and CDR2 SASEGT. The CDR3 nucleotides read TGTGCCAGCCGGGACATCCACCAAGAGACCCAGTACTTC. It codes for CASRDIHQETQYF.

V gene TRBV19 combines with J gene TRBJ2-1, with TRBD1 matching over 7 bases. CDR3 size: 14 residues. CDR1 is LNHDA and CDR2 is SQIVND in the germline V gene (reference sequence). V gave up 5 bases and J gave up 7 bases; unmatched junction bases: 8. CDR3 DNA: TGTGCCAGTAGTCGTGAGGGGGCGAGGAATGAGCAGTTCTTC. Translation: CASSREGARNEQFF.

As for this clone: The germline gene is not matched at one end of the junction; a read error may be the cause. The rearrangement uses TRBV27 and TRBJ1-2, with a weak D call TRBD1 (6 bases). The germline gives CDR1 MNHEY, CDR2 SMNVEV (reference sequence). The CDR3 sequence is 15 residues long. Here the CDR3 reads CASSPAYRVHNGYTF. The DNA for the CDR3 is TGTGCCAGCAGTCCCGCCTACAGGGTCCACAATGGGTACACCTTC.

A single count supports this clone. V and J are TRBV30 and TRBJ1-5; 7 nucleotides align to TRBD1. The CDR3 sequence is 15 residues long. Trimming at V came to 1 base and at J to 2 bases, leaving 5 bases not matched to a gene. Germline CDR1 and CDR2: GTSNPN and SVGIG (reference sequence). The CDR3 region is CAWSAGGIGNQPQHF. The CDR3 bases are TGTGCCTGGAGTGCAGGGGGGATTGGCAATCAGCCCCAGCATTTT.

In its sample, this clone was seen a few times. The rearrangement links TRBV7-2 to TRBJ2-5; 10 bases agree with TRBD2. The germline V gene encodes CDR1 SGHTA and CDR2 FQGNSA. The CDR3 is 15 amino acids. Trimming at V came to 0 bases and at J to 5 bases, leaving 3 bases not matched to a gene. CDR3 amino acids: CASSLAGSGGETQYF. The DNA of the CDR3 is TGTGCCAGCAGCTTAGCTGGTAGCGGGGGGGAGACCCAGTACTTC.

This clone was detected a few times. The chain has TRBV9 and TRBJ2-1, with D hard to call. The CDR3 contains 14 residues. V lost 2 bases and J lost 12, with 18 bases in between. Germline loops: CDR1 SGDLS, CDR2 YYNGEE. DNA for the CDR3: TGTGCCAGCAGCGTCGGACCCCTCCCTCATGGGCAGTTCTTC. The encoded protein is CASSVGPLPHGQFF.

This clone has only a few counts. The genes are TRBV29-1 and TRBJ2-3; weak D call: TRBD1 (5 bases). V was cut by 7 bases and J by 3 bases, with 14 bases left in between. This CDR3 is built from 13 residues. CDR1 SQVTM and CDR2 ANQGSEA come from the germline V gene. The CDR3 nucleotides read TGCAGCGGCGAGAAATCAGGGACAGATACGCAGTATTTT. Its translation: CSGEKSGTDTQYF.

The J gene is TRBJ1-2, the V gene TRBV29-1; D call uncertain. The CDR3 has 15 residues. Trimming removed 6 bases from V and 4 bases from J, with 21 bases in between. Germline V gene sequence: CDR1 SQVTM, CDR2 ANQGSEA. The CDR3 loop reads CSVQTEPSFSYGYTF. CDR3 DNA: TGCAGCGTACAGACGGAACCCTCGTTTTCCTATGGCTACACCTTC.

This clone was detected once. J is TRBJ2-5 and V is TRBV5-1; 7 bases agree with TRBD1. This CDR3 contains 16 residues. CDR1 is SGHRS, CDR2 YFSETQ, per germline. The V segment lost 3 bases and the J segment 1 base; nucleotides outside the gene matches: 9. The CDR3 bases are TGCGCCAGCAGCTGGGGTGACAGGGCGAGCCAAGAGACCCAGTACTTC. The encoded protein is CASSWGDRASQETQYF.